The 8 T cell receptor beta chains below were found in one sample sequenced in a study of PD-1 blockade in classical Hodgkin lymphoma. Measured with immunoSEQ multiplex PCR; TCRdb has only the in-frame clones, and not every one. The sample records 20,000 to 25,000 clones, 70% to 80% being singletons. Time point of the sample: cycle 4 day 1 (C4D1), after more than five weeks of nivolumab. Relapses following autologous stem cell transplantation were seen in all patients, with brentuximab vedotin exposure varying. From thawed PBMCs, CD4+ T cells were purified using magnetic negative selection. The starting material was CD4+ T cells from blood, obtained before the fourth cycle of nivolumab. The receptors derive from a human donor with classical Hodgkin lymphoma.

The chain links TRBV6-6 to TRBJ2-3; no reliable D call. CDR1 MNHNY and CDR2 SVGAGI come from the germline V gene (reference sequence). V shed 2 bases and J shed 0 bases, with 12 bases lying between them. The CDR3 is made up of 16 amino acids. The CDR3 region is CASSYPPGTSTDTQYF. The CDR3 bases are TGTGCCAGCAGTTACCCCCCTGGAACTAGCACAGATACGCAGTATTTT.

This clone was picked up a small number of times. The chain combines TRBV28 with TRBJ2-7; a possible D gene is TRBD2 (5 bases). Germline CDR1 and CDR2: MDHEN and SYDVKM. The CDR3 sequence is 11 residues long. Trimming removed 3 bases from V and 5 bases from J, with 5 bases in between. CDR3 DNA sequence: TGTGCCAGCAGTTTGAGGGACGAGCAGTACTTC. It translates to CASSLRDEQYF.

V usage is TRBV2 and J usage is TRBJ1-3, with D unresolved. The V gene lost 1 base and the J gene lost 3 bases, with 4 bases spanning the gap. The germline gives CDR1 SNHLY, CDR2 FYNNEI. The CDR3 length is 13 residues. As DNA, the CDR3 is TGTGCCAGCAGTGAAGGGGTTGGAAACACCATATATTTT. Protein: CASSEGVGNTIYF.

In this sample, this clone turned up once. The chain employs TRBV6-5 and TRBJ2-7; weak D call: TRBD1 (6 bases). The CDR3 contains 13 residues. Deletions cut 6 bases from V and 4 bases from J, with 13 bases between. Per the germline V gene, CDR1 is MNHEY and CDR2 is SVGAGI. CDR3 amino acids: CASRPTGSYEQYF. In DNA, the CDR3 is TGTGCCAGCAGACCTACAGGGTCGTACGAGCAGTACTTC.

Comments on this clone: A junction boundary mismatches the germline segment, possibly from a read error. The chain employs TRBV5-8 and TRBJ1-5; D gene unclear. The V gene's germline CDR1 is SGHTS and CDR2 YDEGEE. The CDR3 is 15 residues long. The CDR3 DNA sequence: TGCGCCAGCAGCCAAGAGGTACAGTTGGGTCAGCCCCAGCATTTT. Translated: CASSQEVQLGQPQHF.

This clone was counted a few times. The chain joins TRBV7-9 to TRBJ2-7, with no clear D. The CDR3 is 16 residues long. V was trimmed by 2 bases and J by 4 bases, leaving 18 bases between them. Germline CDR1 is SEHNR and CDR2 is FQNEAQ (reference sequence). CDR3 loop: CASSLLGRARHYEQYF. The CDR3 DNA sequence: TGTGCCAGCAGCTTATTGGGAAGGGCGAGACATTACGAGCAGTACTTC. Based on the CDR3 plus reference TRBV7-9 and TRBJ2-7, the full variable domain is DTGVSQNPRHKITKRGQNVTFRCDPISEHNRLYWYRQTLGQGPEFLTYFQNEAQLEKSRLLSDRFSAERPKGSFSTLEIQRTEQGDSAMYLCASSLLGRARHYEQYFGPGTRLTVT.

The V call is TRBV13, the J call TRBJ2-1; 8 bases align to TRBD2. With 2 bases clipped from V and 7 bases from J, the junction kept 7 bases outside the gene matches. This CDR3 has 15 residues. The germline V gene has CDR1 PRHDT and CDR2 FYEKMQ (reference sequence). CDR3 amino acids: CASSLSGGRLNEQFF. The CDR3 DNA reads as TGTGCCAGCAGCTTATCGGGGGGGCGTTTAAATGAGCAGTTCTTC.

This clone occurred once. J is TRBJ2-5 and V is TRBV5-1; D may be TRBD1 (5 bases). The CDR3 sequence is 15 residues long. Germline V gene lookup returns CDR1 SGHRS and CDR2 YFSETQ. Trimming removed 0 bases at V and 2 bases at J, with 11 bases between. DNA for the CDR3: TGCGCCAGCAGCTTGGGGCAGGGAAGGCAAGAGACCCAGTACTTC. Protein product: CASSLGQGRQETQYF.